Presented here are 11 T cell receptor beta chains from one specimen sequenced in a study of CD8 T cells in ankylosing spondylitis. The study, taken as a whole, reports: A TCR beta motif of 8 or 9 highly homologous variants appeared characteristic of ankylosing spondylitis blood.

TCRdb redid the calling of the 5' RACE reads with MiXCR, one entry per CDR3 protein. The profile shows 130,000 or so distinct CDR3 sequences, under 20% of them singletons. For these TCRs, the target antigens are not known. The sequenced material came from blood, either unsorted or a sorted T cell fraction (not recorded which). The receptor source for this set is a male donor with ankylosing spondylitis.

The rearrangement joins TRBV7-9 to TRBJ1-6; D ambiguous. From germline, CDR1 is SEHNR and CDR2 FQNEAQ (reference sequence). This CDR3 is 16 amino acids long. Trimming cost V 5 bases and J 0 bases, with 11 bases left between them. The CDR3 DNA reads TGTGCCAGCAGCATGACATTGAGCTCCTATAATTCACCCCTCCACTTT. This codes for CASSMTLSSYNSPLHF.

The chain uses TRBV5-6 and TRBJ1-5; D gene unclear. CDR1 and CDR2 (germline): SGHDT, YYEEEE. Trimming took off 5 bases at V and 5 bases at J, with 14 bases between the two ends. This CDR3 region has 14 residues. The CDR3 DNA sequence: TGTGCCAGCAGTCTCGACGGAGAGTATCAGCCCCAGCATTTT. Protein sequence: CASSLDGEYQPQHF.

The rearrangement uses TRBV27 and TRBJ2-7; D is ambiguous. This CDR3 comprises 14 residues. Germline assignment: CDR1 MNHEY and CDR2 SMNVEV (reference sequence). Trimming shortened V by 5 bases and J by 3 bases, and 14 bases separated the two germline ends. The CDR3 protein is CASSPGGRFYEQYF. The CDR3 DNA is TGTGCCAGCAGTCCTGGTGGCAGATTCTACGAGCAGTACTTC.

V gene TRBV20-1 combines with J gene TRBJ2-3, with 14 nucleotides matching TRBD2. The junction had 14 bases not matched to a gene; V was cut back by 4 bases and J by 2 bases. The CDR3 runs to 19 residues. The V gene's germline CDR1 is DFQATT and CDR2 SNEGSKA (reference sequence). The CDR3 is CSATLGLAGEIWSTDTQYF. CDR3 coding DNA: TGCAGTGCTACCCTGGGACTAGCGGGAGAAATTTGGTCCACAGATACGCAGTATTTT.

In this sample, this clonotype turned up a few times. This sequence joins TRBV28 and TRBJ2-1; 8 positions match TRBD2. V dropped 3 bases and J dropped 13; count of bases not matched to a gene: 5. CDR1 is MDHEN, CDR2 SYDVKM, per germline. This CDR3 contains 12 residues. The CDR3 reads CASSFEAGVQFF. CDR3 nucleotides: TGTGCCAGCAGTTTTGAAGCGGGAGTACAGTTCTTC.

This clonotype was picked up a small number of times. The chain employs TRBV24-1 and TRBJ2-3; TRBD1 aligns across 8 bases. Germline lookup yields CDR1 KGHDR and CDR2 SFDVKD. The CDR3 consists of 15 residues. V shed 2 bases, J shed 4 bases, and the junction held 4 bases outside the gene matches. CDR3 loop: CATSDYGQGPDTQYF. As DNA, the CDR3 is TGTGCCACCAGTGATTACGGACAGGGCCCAGATACGCAGTATTTT.

This clonotype was seen ten or more times. The CDR3 DNA reads TGTGCCAGCAGCGTAGTAGTGGGAGAGGCCTACAATGAGCAGTTCTTC. It translates to CASSVVVGEAYNEQFF. The V gene is TRBV9, the J gene TRBJ2-1, with D tentatively TRBD2 (5 bases). Looked up from germline, CDR1 is SGDLS and CDR2 is YYNGEE. CDR3 length: 16 amino acids. V lost 0 bases and J 2 bases, leaving 12 bases between the germline ends.

The V call is TRBV4-3, the J call TRBJ2-7, with D possibly being TRBD1 (5 bases). V gave up 1 base and J gave up 6 bases, with 19 bases separating them. There are 16 residues in the CDR3. Germline-derived CDR1 and CDR2 are LGHNA and YSLEER. The CDR3 nucleotides read TGCGCCAGCAGCCAAGGGACATACAGCCCGTTTCGCGAGCAGTACTTC. Translated, it gives CASSQGTYSPFREQYF.

The chain employs TRBV2 and TRBJ2-7; 9 bases are a match to TRBD1. Germline V gives CDR1 SNHLY, CDR2 FYNNEI. This CDR3 contains 14 residues. With V trimmed by 5 bases and J by 5 bases, 7 bases remained unmatched. In DNA, the CDR3 is TGTGCCAGCAGTCCGGGACAGGGTTCTCACGAGCAGTACTTC. Its protein is CASSPGQGSHEQYF.

This clonotype was observed a handful of times. V gene TRBV4-1 combines with J gene TRBJ2-5; the match to TRBD1 covers 7 bases. The CDR3 covers 14 residues. Germline CDR1 reads MGHRA; CDR2 reads YSYEKL. J gave up 3 bases and V 3 bases, and 4 bases lay outside the gene matches. In DNA, the CDR3 is TGCGCCAGCAGCCACGGACAGGCCGAAGAGACCCAGTACTTC. Translated: CASSHGQAEETQYF.

In its sample, this clonotype was seen a few times. The chain carries TRBV9 and TRBJ2-7; D possibly corresponds to TRBD2 (6 bases). This CDR3 has 15 amino acids. CDR1 is SGDLS and CDR2 is YYNGEE in the germline V gene. V dropped 3 bases and J dropped 3 bases, with 16 bases sitting between them. The CDR3 DNA reads TGTGCCAGCAGCGCCCGGGGAGGTGACTTCTACGAGCAGTACTTC. Amino acids: CASSARGGDFYEQYF.